This T cell receptor (beta chain) originates from a study of response to subunit inactivated influenza vaccine. This clonotype was counted only a few times. Its antigen is as yet unknown. TCRdb reprocessed the RT-PCR reads with MiXCR, giving one entry per CDR3 protein. This table holds approximately 700,000 distinct CDR3 sequences, about 15% found once. Broader study findings: It was the authors' suggestion that each seasonal influenza vaccination recruits few new T cells.

The CDR3 has 14 amino acids. V dropped 3 bases and J dropped 4; count of bases not matched to a gene: 3. The germline V gene encodes CDR1 SGHRS and CDR2 YFSETQ. The chain joins TRBV5-1 to TRBJ2-1; 8 bases map to TRBD1. This TCR was recovered from a man over 45 who received an inactivated influenza vaccine. This material consisted of PBMCs from blood, taken approximately 15 days before vaccination. CDR3 DNA sequence: TGCGCCAGCAGCTCTTGGACAGGGTACAATGAGCAGTTCTTC. Translation: CASSSWTGYNEQFF.